This TCR beta chain was sequenced in a study of a mutant IDH1 vaccine in newly diagnosed glioma. Sequenced by immunoSEQ multiplex PCR; TCRdb stores in-frame clones only, minus some. The table shows approximately 30,000 clones, with roughly 80% occurring only once. This sample's time point: week 23, last vaccination. One vaccine dose held 300 ug of mutant IDH1 20-mer peptide and came with topical imiquimod. Germline CDR1 reads SGHTS; CDR2 reads YDEGEE. V lost 4 bases and J 5 bases, leaving 12 bases between the germline ends. This CDR3 has 14 amino acids. With respect to this clone: Its antigen is as yet unknown.

This sample comprised PBMCs, obtained from a glioma patient whose treatment included an IDH1 peptide vaccine. The clonotype originates from a woman aged 25-40 years with glioma. The chain couples TRBV5-8 to TRBJ1-4; D may be TRBD1 (5 bases). The CDR3 DNA follows: TGTGCCAGCAGCCTGGGGGATAAGAATGAAAAACTGTTTTTT. The encoded protein is CASSLGDKNEKLFF.